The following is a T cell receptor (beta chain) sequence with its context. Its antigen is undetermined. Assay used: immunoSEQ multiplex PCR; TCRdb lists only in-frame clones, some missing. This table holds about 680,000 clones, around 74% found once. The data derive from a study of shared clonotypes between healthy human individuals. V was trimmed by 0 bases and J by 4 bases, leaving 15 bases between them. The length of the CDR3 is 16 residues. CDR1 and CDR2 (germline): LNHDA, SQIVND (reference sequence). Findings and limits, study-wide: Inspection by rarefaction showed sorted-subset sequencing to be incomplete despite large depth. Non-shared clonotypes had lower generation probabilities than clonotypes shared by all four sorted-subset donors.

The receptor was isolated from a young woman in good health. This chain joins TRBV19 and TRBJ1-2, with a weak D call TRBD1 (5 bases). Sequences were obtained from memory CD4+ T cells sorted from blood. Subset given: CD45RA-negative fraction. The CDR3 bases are TGTGCCAGTAGTATAGATCGTCGGGGGACTCCCTATGGCTACACCTTC. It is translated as CASSIDRRGTPYGYTF.